This T cell receptor (beta chain) was sequenced in a study of blood T cell repertoires in COVID-19. Participant age was about 18 to 89 years, and participants resided in roughly 25 US areas. Resolution of symptoms, clearance, or two negative PCRs was present in recovered Cohort 3 donors. Here immunoSEQ multiplex PCR was the method, and the copy in TCRdb shows in-frame clones only, minus some. The table records about 140,000 clones, roughly 85% of them present only once. This sequence was found in a woman in her fifties or sixties who had recovered from COVID-19. Sequenced material: PBMCs or T cells enriched from blood (not recorded which).

In DNA form, the CDR3 reads TGTGCCAGCATCCGGGACTCCAATCAGCCCCAGCATTTT. This gives the protein CASIRDSNQPQHF. The J gene is TRBJ1-5, the V gene TRBV12-3 or TRBV12-4; D perhaps matches TRBD1 (5 bases). Trimming took off 7 bases at V and 3 bases at J, with 10 bases between the two ends. The CDR3 length is 13 residues.